These 4 T cell receptor beta chains came from one sample sequenced in a study of blood T cells in healthy people across ages. Primed by a sample-barcoded 5' primer and a J-beta primer mix, a second PCR proceeded for about 7 to 11 cycles. TCRdb re-analysed the 5' RACE reads in MiXCR, keeping a single row per CDR3 protein. The repertoire holds roughly 2 million distinct CDR3 sequences, with about 49% as singletons. Sequenced: blood. These receptors were taken from a woman between 40 and 50 years old in good health.

The chain has TRBV7-6 and TRBJ2-7; D is possibly TRBD1 (6 bases). Looked up from germline, CDR1 is SGHVS and CDR2 is FNYEAQ. Trimming removed 5 bases at V and 3 bases at J, with 14 bases between. This CDR3 is 14 amino acids long. The DNA of the CDR3 is TGTGCCAGCAGCCCGAACAGGGATTTCTACGAGCAGTACTTC. This codes for CASSPNRDFYEQYF.

The V and J genes are TRBV5-1 and TRBJ1-2, with D tentatively TRBD1 (5 bases). The V gene's germline CDR1 is SGHRS and CDR2 YFSETQ. V lost 4 bases to trimming and J lost 3 bases, with 16 bases between them. CDR3 length: 15 residues. The CDR3: CASSVMIGGDYGYTF. CDR3 DNA sequence: TGCGCCAGCAGCGTCATGATTGGGGGAGACTATGGCTACACCTTC. The full variable domain, its missing parts supplied by reference TRBV5-1 and TRBJ1-2, is KAGVTQTPRYLIKTRGQQVTLSCSPISGHRSVSWYQQTPGQGLQFLFEYFSETQRNKGNFPGRFSGRQFSNSRSEMNVSTLELGDSALYLCASSVMIGGDYGYTFGSGTRLTVV.

This chain uses TRBV28 with TRBJ2-7; D not certain. CDR1 is MDHEN and CDR2 is SYDVKM in the germline V gene. CDR3 length: 12 residues. The chain's CDR3 is CGVQADSYEQYF. The CDR3 DNA reads as TGTGGGGTTCAGGCAGACTCCTACGAGCAGTACTTC.

In regard to this clonotype: It is likely a read error, because the conserved phenylalanine at the end of the CDR3 is missing. The rearrangement links TRBV14 to TRBJ2-4; D possibly corresponds to TRBD1 (5 bases). Germline values: CDR1 SGHDN, CDR2 FVKESK. The CDR3 loop spans 17 amino acids. V lost 1 base and J lost 0, with 13 bases in between. As DNA, the CDR3 is TGTGCCAGCAGCCAAGTCGACAGTGCCTTAGCCAAAAACATTCAGTACTTA. Translating it yields CASSQVDSALAKNIQYL.